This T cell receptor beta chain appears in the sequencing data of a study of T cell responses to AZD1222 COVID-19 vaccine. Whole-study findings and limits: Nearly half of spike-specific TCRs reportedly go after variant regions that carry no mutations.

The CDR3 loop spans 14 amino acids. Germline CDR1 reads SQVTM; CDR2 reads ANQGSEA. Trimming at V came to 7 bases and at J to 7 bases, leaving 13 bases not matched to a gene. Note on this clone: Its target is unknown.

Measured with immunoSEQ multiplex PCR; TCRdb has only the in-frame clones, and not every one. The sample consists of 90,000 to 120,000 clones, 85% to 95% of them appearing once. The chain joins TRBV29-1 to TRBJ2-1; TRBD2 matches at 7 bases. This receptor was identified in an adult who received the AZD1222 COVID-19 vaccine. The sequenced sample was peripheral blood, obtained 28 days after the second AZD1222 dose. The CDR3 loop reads CSASGGRAINEQFF. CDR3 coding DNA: TGCAGCGCTTCTGGGGGGAGGGCCATTAATGAGCAGTTCTTC.